These 25 T cell receptor beta chains originate from one sample sequenced in a study of shared clonotypes between healthy human individuals. Sequenced by immunoSEQ multiplex PCR; TCRdb stores in-frame clones only, minus some. This table has millions of clones, 90% to 95% appearing once. The sequenced material came from naive CD4+ T cells sorted from blood. Noted subset: CD45RA+ positively selected. These receptors all stem from a man in his late teens or twenties in good health.

The chain is built from TRBV27 and TRBJ2-7; 8 nucleotides agree with TRBD1. Germline lookup yields CDR1 MNHEY and CDR2 SMNVEV (reference sequence). The CDR3 is 14 amino acids. Germline trimming cut 3 bases from V and 3 bases from J; bases unmatched to any gene: 4. CDR3: CASSFGTGSYEQYF. CDR3 coding DNA: TGTGCCAGCAGTTTTGGGACAGGCAGCTACGAGCAGTACTTC.

The V and J genes are TRBV11-2 and TRBJ2-7; no reliable D call. V was pared by 0 bases and J by 3 bases, with 9 bases between. This CDR3 is built from 14 residues. CDR1 and CDR2 (germline): SGHAT, FQNNGV. CDR3 DNA: TGTGCCAGCAGCTTAGACGCACGCTACTACGAGCAGTACTTC. Its protein product is CASSLDARYYEQYF.

This chain connects TRBV21-1 to TRBJ1-5. TRBV21-1 is classified as a pseudogene. The length of the CDR3 is 17 residues. The CDR3 DNA reads as TGTGCCAGCAGTTACGGGTTAGGGCTCTGTAGCAATCAGCCCCAGCATTTT. Its protein product is CASSYGLGLCSNQPQHF.

The chain employs TRBV11-2 and TRBJ2-2; 9 bases align to TRBD1. The junction had 14 bases not matched to a gene; V was cut back by 5 bases and J by 7 bases. Per the germline V gene, CDR1 is SGHAT and CDR2 is FQNNGV. The CDR3 has 17 amino acids. The CDR3 region is CASSPNRDRVLIGELFF. As DNA, the CDR3 is TGTGCCAGCAGCCCCAACCGGGACAGGGTGTTAATCGGGGAGCTGTTTTTT.

V usage is TRBV7-9 and J usage is TRBJ1-6; 10 positions agree with TRBD1. The CDR3 spans 15 residues. V lost 4 bases and J lost 4; bases outside the gene matches: 1. Germline V CDR1 and CDR2: SEHNR, FQNEAQ (reference sequence). The CDR3 DNA sequence: TGTGCCAGCAGCTCGGGACAGGGGTATAATTCACCCCTCCACTTT. It translates to CASSSGQGYNSPLHF.

This chain uses TRBV30 with TRBJ1-2, with D tentatively TRBD1 (5 bases). The germline V and J ends were trimmed by 0 bases and 2 bases, with 19 bases remaining between them. CDR1 is GTSNPN, CDR2 SVGIG, per germline (reference sequence). There are 17 residues in the CDR3. In nucleotides, the CDR3 is TGTGCCTGGAGTGTTGGGCCGGGGGGACGGCCGAACTATGGCTACACCTTC. Translated, it gives CAWSVGPGGRPNYGYTF.

The CDR3 spells CASSRTVQEEKLFF. Written as DNA, the CDR3 is TGCGCCAGCAGCCGGACGGTCCAGGAGGAAAAACTGTTTTTT. This rearrangement joins TRBV4-1 to TRBJ1-4; D gene unclear. The length of the CDR3 is 14 residues. Germline V gene lookup returns CDR1 MGHRA and CDR2 YSYEKL. V lost 4 bases, J lost 8 bases, and 14 bases lay in between.

The chain links TRBV11-3 to TRBJ2-5; the match to TRBD1 covers 7 bases. Germline V gene data show CDR1 as SGHNT and CDR2 as YENEEA. The CDR3 covers 13 residues. The trim removed 5 bases at V and 1 base at J, leaving 1 base unmatched. CDR3 in DNA: TGTGCCAGCAGCCGGGACAGCCAAGAGACCCAGTACTTC. Amino acid sequence: CASSRDSQETQYF.

This chain connects TRBV5-4 to TRBJ2-1, with 8 nucleotides matching TRBD1. J lost 8 bases, V lost 4 bases, and 11 bases had no gene match. The CDR3 has 15 amino acids. Germline CDR1 SGHNT, CDR2 YYREEE (reference sequence). CDR3 amino acids: CASSTRQGLSDEQFF. The CDR3, as DNA: TGTGCCAGCAGCACTCGACAGGGGCTTAGTGATGAGCAGTTCTTC.

The V call is TRBV10-3, the J call TRBJ2-3, with D possibly TRBD1 on 6 matching bases. The CDR3 extends over 15 amino acids. Germline V gene sequence: CDR1 ENHRY, CDR2 SYGVKD. The germline V and J ends were trimmed by 6 bases and 2 bases, with 15 bases remaining between them. Here the CDR3 reads CAISAWQGITDTQYF. CDR3 coding DNA: TGTGCCATCAGCGCTTGGCAGGGGATCACAGATACGCAGTATTTT.

The gene calls are TRBV7-9 and TRBJ1-2; D gene uncertain. V was shortened by 5 bases and J by 6 bases, with 13 bases between the two germline ends. This CDR3 region has 13 residues. The germline CDR1 and CDR2 sequences are SEHNR and FQNEAQ (reference sequence). CDR3: CASSESVPDGYTF. The DNA for the CDR3 is TGTGCCAGCAGCGAGTCGGTACCTGATGGCTACACCTTC. The full variable domain, rest sourced from reference TRBV7-9 and TRBJ1-2, is DTGVSQNPRHKITKRGQNVTFRCDPISEHNRLYWYRQTLGQGPEFLTYFQNEAQLEKSRLLSDRFSAERPKGSFSTLEIQRTEQGDSAMYLCASSESVPDGYTFGSGTRLTVV.

The chain recombines TRBV10-2 with TRBJ2-7, with TRBD1 matching over 9 bases. Germline values: CDR1 WSHSY, CDR2 SAAADI. The CDR3 covers 14 residues. V dropped 6 bases and J dropped 3; count of bases not matched to a gene: 6. The CDR3 DNA follows: TGCGCCAGCAGGGACCGGGACAGGGTCTACGAGCAGTACTTC. Protein product: CASRDRDRVYEQYF.

CDR3 DNA sequence: TGTGCCAGCAGCTTAGCTCGGACAGCTACAAACACTGAAGCTTTCTTT. Residues: CASSLARTATNTEAFF. The chain links TRBV7-2 to TRBJ1-1, with D maybe TRBD1 (6 bases). CDR3 size: 16 residues. Germline lookup yields CDR1 SGHTA and CDR2 FQGNSA. The V gene lost 0 bases and the J gene lost 2 bases, with 13 bases spanning the gap.

J is TRBJ2-7 and V is TRBV5-1, with 8 bases fitting TRBD1. The length of the CDR3 is 15 residues. Unmatched junction bases numbered 9, after V lost 0 bases and J lost 7 bases. The germline V gene has CDR1 SGHRS and CDR2 YFSETQ. The chain's CDR3 is CASSLVQGAALEQYF. CDR3 nucleotide sequence: TGCGCCAGCAGCTTGGTTCAGGGGGCCGCTCTGGAGCAGTACTTC.

The chain links TRBV6-5 to TRBJ2-2; 9 bases map to TRBD2. This CDR3 region has 13 residues. From germline, CDR1 is MNHEY and CDR2 SVGAGI. V trimming: 10 bases; J trimming: 0 bases; junction bases outside the gene matches: 0. CDR3 amino acids: CAIAGANTGELFF. The CDR3 nucleotides are TGTGCCATAGCGGGGGCGAACACCGGGGAGCTGTTTTTT.

V usage is TRBV9 and J usage is TRBJ2-1, with D possibly called TRBD1 or TRBD2 (5 bases each). Germline V gene data show CDR1 as SGDLS and CDR2 as YYNGEE. The CDR3 totals 16 residues. V dropped 0 bases and J dropped 3 bases, with 13 bases sitting between them. CDR3 nucleotide sequence: TGTGCCAGCAGCGTAGATAGTGTTGGGGGCTACAATGAGCAGTTCTTC. Protein product: CASSVDSVGGYNEQFF.

The V gene is TRBV2, the J gene TRBJ2-7; D possibly corresponds to TRBD1 (6 bases). The CDR3 loop spans 14 amino acids. The V end was cut by 6 bases, the J end by 2 bases, with 14 bases between. From germline, CDR1 is SNHLY and CDR2 FYNNEI. The CDR3 DNA follows: TGTGCCAGCAGGCCCGACAGGCCCACCTACGAGCAGTACTTC. Its protein is CASRPDRPTYEQYF.

In regard to this clone: Other DNA sequences of this sample code for an identical CDR3. The chain couples TRBV18 to TRBJ2-7; D unresolved. V lost 1 base to trimming and J lost 1 base, with 8 bases between them. The germline V gene has CDR1 KGHSH and CDR2 LQKENI. The CDR3 totals 14 residues. The chain's CDR3 is CASSPQAGSYEQYF. The CDR3, as DNA: TGTGCCAGCTCACCACAGGCAGGATCCTACGAGCAGTACTTC.

The V gene is TRBV29-1, the J gene TRBJ2-3; no definite D call. The CDR3 consists of 13 residues. Germline values: CDR1 SQVTM, CDR2 ANQGSEA. V was trimmed by 2 bases and J by 0 bases, leaving 6 bases between them. CDR3 DNA: TGCAGCGTTGAAATGGGTAGCACAGATACGCAGTATTTT. Its protein product is CSVEMGSTDTQYF.

The V and J genes are TRBV13 and TRBJ2-3; TRBD2 is a possible D gene (7 bases). The CDR3 spans 16 residues. V was trimmed by 2 bases and J by 4 bases, leaving 16 bases between them. Germline values: CDR1 PRHDT, CDR2 FYEKMQ (reference sequence). CDR3 in amino acids: CASSLLPGGVADTQYF. DNA for the CDR3: TGTGCCAGCAGCTTATTGCCGGGGGGCGTCGCAGATACGCAGTATTTT.

As to this clone: Other DNA sequences in the sample encode the same CDR3. The chain joins TRBV7-2 to TRBJ2-7; no firm D call. CDR3 length equals 11 residues. Looked up from germline, CDR1 is SGHTA and CDR2 is FQGNSA. Trimming removed 5 bases at V and 1 base at J, with 3 bases between. CDR3 bases: TGTGCCAGCAGCGGATCCTACGAGCAGTACTTC. Residues: CASSGSYEQYF.

The chain joins TRBV6-5 to TRBJ2-2, with D perhaps TRBD1 or TRBD2 (5 bases each). Trimming cost V 6 bases and J 4 bases, with 9 bases left between them. CDR3 length equals 13 residues. CDR1 and CDR2 (germline): MNHEY, SVGAGI. The CDR3 DNA reads TGTGCCAGCAGAAGGGACCTCACCGGGGAGCTGTTTTTT. It specifies CASRRDLTGELFF.

Concerning this clone itself: The same CDR3 arises from other DNA sequences in this sample as well. CDR3 sequence: CASSPGTVQETQYF. The CDR3 coding sequence is TGTGCCAGCTCACCTGGGACAGTCCAAGAGACCCAGTACTTC. The chain has TRBV18 and TRBJ2-5, with 7 bases aligning to TRBD1. Per the germline V gene, CDR1 is KGHSH and CDR2 is LQKENI. Trimming at V came to 3 bases and at J to 1 base, leaving 2 bases not matched to a gene. CDR3 length: 14 amino acids.

This clone occurred once. The DNA for the CDR3 is TGTGCCAGCAGTCCCCGGGACGGTCCAGATACGCAGTATTTT. Protein: CASSPRDGPDTQYF. The chain has TRBV6-6 and TRBJ2-3; D possibly matches TRBD1 or TRBD2 (5 bases each). The CDR3 has 14 residues. Germline V lookup: CDR1 MNHNY, CDR2 SVGAGI (reference sequence). Trimming took off 5 bases at V and 4 bases at J, with 13 bases between the two ends.

CDR3: CASSGGQGLASGRYEQYF. CDR3 bases: TGCGCCAGCAGTGGAGGACAGGGCCTAGCTAGCGGGAGGTACGAGCAGTACTTC. This chain uses TRBV10-2 with TRBJ2-7, with TRBD2 matching 11 bases. CDR3 length: 18 residues. The germline V gene encodes CDR1 WSHSY and CDR2 SAAADI. After removal of 4 bases from V and 4 bases from J, the junction contained 15 bases not matched to a gene.